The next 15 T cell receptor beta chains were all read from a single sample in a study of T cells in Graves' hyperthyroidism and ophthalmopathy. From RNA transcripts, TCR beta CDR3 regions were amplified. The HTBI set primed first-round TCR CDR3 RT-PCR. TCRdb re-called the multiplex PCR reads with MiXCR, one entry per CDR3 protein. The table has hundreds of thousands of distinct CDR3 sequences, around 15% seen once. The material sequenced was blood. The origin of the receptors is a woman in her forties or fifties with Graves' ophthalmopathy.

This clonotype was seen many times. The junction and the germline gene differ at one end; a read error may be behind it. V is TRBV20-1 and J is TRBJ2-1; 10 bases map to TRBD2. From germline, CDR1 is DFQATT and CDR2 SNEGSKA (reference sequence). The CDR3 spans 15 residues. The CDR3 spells CSARAGGNSLNEQFF. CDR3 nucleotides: TGCAGTGCGAGAGCGGGAGGGAATTCATTAAATGAGCAGTTCTTC.

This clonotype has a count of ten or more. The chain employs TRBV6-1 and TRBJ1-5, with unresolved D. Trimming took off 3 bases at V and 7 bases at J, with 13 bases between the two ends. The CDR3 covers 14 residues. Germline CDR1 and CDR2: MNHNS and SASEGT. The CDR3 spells CASSDNWQEQPQHF. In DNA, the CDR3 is TGTGCCAGCAGTGATAACTGGCAGGAGCAGCCCCAGCATTTT.

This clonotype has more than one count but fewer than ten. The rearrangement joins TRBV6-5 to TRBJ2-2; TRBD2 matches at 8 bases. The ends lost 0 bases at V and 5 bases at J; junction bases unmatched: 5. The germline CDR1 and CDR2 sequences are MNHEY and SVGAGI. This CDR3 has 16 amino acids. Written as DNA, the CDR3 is TGTGCCAGCAGTTACTCCGGGGGGGCAAGAACCGGGGAGCTGTTTTTT. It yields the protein CASSYSGGARTGELFF.

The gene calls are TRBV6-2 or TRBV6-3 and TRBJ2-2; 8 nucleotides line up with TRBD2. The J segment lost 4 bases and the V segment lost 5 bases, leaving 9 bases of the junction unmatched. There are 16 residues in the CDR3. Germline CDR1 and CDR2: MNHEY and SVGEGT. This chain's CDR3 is CASSLSAGEVTGELFF. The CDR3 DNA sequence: TGTGCCAGCAGTCTATCAGCGGGAGAGGTCACCGGGGAGCTGTTTTTT.

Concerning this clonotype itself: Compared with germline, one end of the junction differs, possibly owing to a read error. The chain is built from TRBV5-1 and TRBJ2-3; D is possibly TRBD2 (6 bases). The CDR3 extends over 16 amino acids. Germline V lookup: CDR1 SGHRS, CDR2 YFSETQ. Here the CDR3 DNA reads TGTGCCAGCAGCGTGGGGTGGCGGGATAGCACAGATACGCAGTATTTT. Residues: CASSVGWRDSTDTQYF. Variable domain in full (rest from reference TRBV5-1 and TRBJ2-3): KAGVTQTPRYLIKTRGQQVTLSCSPISGHRSVSWYQQTPGQGLQFLFEYFSETQRNKGNFPGRFSGRQFSNSRSEMNVSTLELGDSALYLCASSVGWRDSTDTQYFGPGTRLTVL.

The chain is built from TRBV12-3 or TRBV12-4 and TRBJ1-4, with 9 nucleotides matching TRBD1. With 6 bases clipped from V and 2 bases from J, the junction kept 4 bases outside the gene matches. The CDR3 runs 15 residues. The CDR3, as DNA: TGTGCCAGCAGACGACAGGGGGGGACTAATGAAAAACTGTTTTTT. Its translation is CASRRQGGTNEKLFF.

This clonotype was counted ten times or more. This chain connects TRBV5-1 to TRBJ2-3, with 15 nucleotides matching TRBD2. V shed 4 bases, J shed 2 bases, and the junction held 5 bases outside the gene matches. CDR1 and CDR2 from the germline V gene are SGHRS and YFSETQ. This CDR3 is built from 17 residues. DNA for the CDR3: TGCGCCAGCAGCCCGGGACTAGCGGGAGGAACCACAGATACGCAGTATTTT. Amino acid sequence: CASSPGLAGGTTDTQYF. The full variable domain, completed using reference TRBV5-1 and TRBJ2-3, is KAGVTQTPRYLIKTRGQQVTLSCSPISGHRSVSWYQQTPGQGLQFLFEYFSETQRNKGNFPGRFSGRQFSNSRSEMNVSTLELGDSALYLCASSPGLAGGTTDTQYFGPGTRLTVL.

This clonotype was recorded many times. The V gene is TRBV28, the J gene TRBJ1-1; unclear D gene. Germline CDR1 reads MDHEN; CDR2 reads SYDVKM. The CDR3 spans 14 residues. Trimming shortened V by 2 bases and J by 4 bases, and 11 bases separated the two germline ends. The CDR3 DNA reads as TGTGCCAGCAGTTTAGGTGCCTTAGGCACTGAAGCTTTCTTT. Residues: CASSLGALGTEAFF.

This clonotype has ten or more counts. The CDR3 protein is CASSDWTGGRNQPQHF. In nucleotides, the CDR3 is TGTGCCAGCAGCGATTGGACAGGGGGGAGGAATCAGCCCCAGCATTTT. This chain uses TRBV28 with TRBJ1-5, with 10 bases matching TRBD1. V was pared by 6 bases and J by 4 bases, with 9 bases of the junction left unmatched. Germline V gene data show CDR1 as MDHEN and CDR2 as SYDVKM. The CDR3 sequence is 16 residues long.

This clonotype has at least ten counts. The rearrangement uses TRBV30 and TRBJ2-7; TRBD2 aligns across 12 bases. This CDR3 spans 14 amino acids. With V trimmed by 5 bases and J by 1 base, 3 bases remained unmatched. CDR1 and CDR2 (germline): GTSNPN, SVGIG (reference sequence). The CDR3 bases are TGTGCCTGGGCTAGCGGGAGGGCATCCTACGAGCAGTACTTC. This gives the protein CAWASGRASYEQYF. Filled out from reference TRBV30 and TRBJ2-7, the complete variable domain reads SQTIHQWPATLVQPVGSPLSLECTVEGTSNPNLYWYRQAAGRGLQLLFYSVGIGQISSEVPQNLSASRPQDRQFILSSKKLLLSDSGFYLCAWASGRASYEQYFGPGTRLTVT.

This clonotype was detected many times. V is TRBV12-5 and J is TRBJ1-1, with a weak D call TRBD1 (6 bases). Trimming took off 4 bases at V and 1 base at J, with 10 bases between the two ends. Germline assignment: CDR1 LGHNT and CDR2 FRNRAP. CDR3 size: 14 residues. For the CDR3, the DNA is TGTGCTAGTGGTTGGACAGCTGGGAACACTGAAGCTTTCTTT. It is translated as CASGWTAGNTEAFF.

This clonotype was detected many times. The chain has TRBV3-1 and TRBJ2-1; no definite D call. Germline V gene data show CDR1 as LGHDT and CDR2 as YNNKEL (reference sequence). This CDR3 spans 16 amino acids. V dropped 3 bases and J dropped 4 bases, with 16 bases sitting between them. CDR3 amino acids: CASSHLLPSMYNEQFF. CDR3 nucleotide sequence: TGTGCCAGCAGCCACTTACTCCCATCAATGTACAATGAGCAGTTCTTC.

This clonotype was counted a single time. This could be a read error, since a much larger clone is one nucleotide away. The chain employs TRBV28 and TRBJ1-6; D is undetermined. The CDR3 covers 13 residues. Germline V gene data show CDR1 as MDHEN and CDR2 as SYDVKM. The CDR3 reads CASSSGNNSPLRF. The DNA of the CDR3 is TGTGCCAGCAGTTCGGGGAACAATTCACCCCTCCGCTTT.

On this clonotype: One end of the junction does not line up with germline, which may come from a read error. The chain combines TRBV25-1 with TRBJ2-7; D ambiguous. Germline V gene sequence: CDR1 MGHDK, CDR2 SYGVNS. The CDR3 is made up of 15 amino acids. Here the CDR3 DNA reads TGTACCAGCAGTGAGGTCAGGTTGAGCTCCTACGAGCAGTACTTC. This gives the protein CTSSEVRLSSYEQYF.

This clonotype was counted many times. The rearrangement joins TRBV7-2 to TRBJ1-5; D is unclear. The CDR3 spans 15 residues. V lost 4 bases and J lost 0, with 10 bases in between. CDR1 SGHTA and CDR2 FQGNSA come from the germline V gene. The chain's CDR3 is CASSSTLNSNQPQHF. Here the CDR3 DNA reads TGTGCCAGCAGCTCGACGCTAAATAGCAATCAGCCCCAGCATTTT.